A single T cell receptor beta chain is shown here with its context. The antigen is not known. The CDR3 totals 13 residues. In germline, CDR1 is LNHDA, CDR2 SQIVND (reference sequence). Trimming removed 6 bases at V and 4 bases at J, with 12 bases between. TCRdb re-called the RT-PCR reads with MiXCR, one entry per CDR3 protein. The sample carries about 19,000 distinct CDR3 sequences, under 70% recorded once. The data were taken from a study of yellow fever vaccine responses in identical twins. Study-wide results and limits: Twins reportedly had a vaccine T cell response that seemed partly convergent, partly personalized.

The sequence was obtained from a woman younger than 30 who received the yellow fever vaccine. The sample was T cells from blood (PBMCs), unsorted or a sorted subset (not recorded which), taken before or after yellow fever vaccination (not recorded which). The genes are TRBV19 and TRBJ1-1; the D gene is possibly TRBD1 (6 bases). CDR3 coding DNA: TGTGCCAGTAGCCACACAGGGACCACTGAAGCTTTCTTT. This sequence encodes CASSHTGTTEAFF.